The 32 T cell receptor beta chains below all came from one sample that was sequenced in a study of T and B cells in COVID-19 patients. TRB was amplified from about 240-490 ng of blood genomic DNA. TRB rearrangements were amplified by multiplex PCR with BIOMED2 TRB-A/B primers. TCRdb used MiXCR to reprocess the multiplex PCR reads, holding one entry per CDR3 protein. The sample lists approximately 11,000 distinct CDR3 sequences, approximately 31% occurring once. Specimen: blood. All receptors derive from a human donor with active COVID-19.

This sequence joins TRBV5-4 and TRBJ1-1, with D maybe TRBD1 (6 bases). CDR1 and CDR2 from the germline V gene are SGHNT and YYREEE (reference sequence). The CDR3 runs 15 residues. Trimming cost V 0 bases and J 4 bases, with 13 bases left between them. This CDR3 is CASSLAGGQVTEAFF. For the CDR3, the DNA is TGTGCCAGCAGCTTGGCCGGGGGGCAGGTCACTGAAGCTTTCTTT.

The chain is built from TRBV7-9 and TRBJ1-1, with D unresolved. Germline CDR1 SEHNR, CDR2 FQNEAQ (reference sequence). This CDR3 has 17 residues. Trimming removed 3 bases at V and 1 base at J, with 18 bases between. The CDR3 DNA reads as TGTGCCAGCAGCTTCCCAACATCCGGGCCATCGAACACTGAAGCTTTCTTT. Translated, it gives CASSFPTSGPSNTEAFF.

The gene calls are TRBV19 and TRBJ1-5; maybe TRBD1 (5 bases). Trimming cost V 0 bases and J 6 bases, with 6 bases left between them. The CDR3 extends over 13 amino acids. Germline V CDR1 and CDR2: LNHDA, SQIVND (reference sequence). The CDR3 spells CASSIEGGQPQHF. As DNA, the CDR3 is TGTGCCAGTAGTATAGAGGGGGGTCAGCCCCAGCATTTT.

The rearrangement links TRBV24-1 to TRBJ2-5, with 7 bases aligning to TRBD1. Per the germline V gene, CDR1 is KGHDR and CDR2 is SFDVKD. J was trimmed by 5 bases and V by 2 bases; bases with no gene match: 7. This CDR3 is 15 amino acids long. The chain's CDR3 is CATSDSSTGQETQYF. The CDR3 region has the DNA TGTGCCACCAGTGATTCCTCGACAGGGCAGGAGACCCAGTACTTC.

This clonotype ranks as medium-sized. This chain uses TRBV24-1 with TRBJ2-2, with 9 positions matching TRBD1. Looked up from germline, CDR1 is KGHDR and CDR2 is SFDVKD. The CDR3 totals 16 residues. V lost 3 bases, J lost 4 bases, and 5 bases stayed unmatched. The CDR3 spells CATSDPGQGTTGELFF. Here the CDR3 DNA reads TGTGCCACCAGTGATCCCGGACAGGGGACCACCGGGGAGCTGTTTTTT.

This clonotype was picked up a small number of times. V gene TRBV18 combines with J gene TRBJ2-5; 10 positions match TRBD2. V shed 0 bases, J shed 13 bases, and the junction held 8 bases outside the gene matches. The CDR3 is made up of 14 amino acids. CDR1 is KGHSH, CDR2 LQKENI, per germline. The CDR3 protein is CASSPPDLAGARYF. The CDR3 DNA reads TGTGCCAGCTCACCACCGGATCTAGCGGGGGCACGGTACTTC.

The rearrangement joins TRBV30 to TRBJ1-2; tentative D call: TRBD1 (5 bases). This CDR3 comprises 13 residues. V was pared by 1 base and J by 8 bases, with 14 bases between. Germline CDR1 reads GTSNPN; CDR2 reads SVGIG (reference sequence). Here the CDR3 DNA reads TGTGCCTGGAGTGGAGGGGTATGGGAAGGCTACACCTTC. It specifies CAWSGGVWEGYTF.

The chain combines TRBV7-4 with TRBJ1-2; unclear D gene. Between the trimmed V and J ends, which lost 1 base and 5 bases, there was a span of 17 bases. The CDR3 consists of 16 residues. Germline loops: CDR1 SGHVT, CDR2 SQSDAQ. In DNA, the CDR3 is TGTGCCAGCAGCTTAGTCGGGGTGGGTCCGGAATATGGCTACACCTTC. Encoded protein: CASSLVGVGPEYGYTF. Using reference TRBV7-4 and TRBJ1-2 for the parts outside the CDR3, the full variable domain is GAGVSQSPRYKVAKRGRDVALRCDSISGHVTLYWYRQTLGQGSEVLTYSQSDAQRDKSGRPSGRFSAERPERSVSTLKIQRTEQGDSAVYLCASSLVGVGPEYGYTFGSGTRLTVV.

By sample share, this clonotype is medium-sized. The chain employs TRBV29-1 and TRBJ1-3, with 7 bases matching TRBD1. The CDR3 has 15 amino acids. Germline V CDR1 and CDR2: SQVTM, ANQGSEA. V lost 6 bases to trimming and J lost 0 bases; unmatched junction nucleotides: 8. The DNA for the CDR3 is TGCAGCGTGACACAGGGGTCCAGCTCTGGAAACACCATATATTTT. Protein: CSVTQGSSSGNTIYF.

This rearrangement joins TRBV20-1 to TRBJ2-2; D is unresolved. CDR3 size: 14 residues. The V end was cut by 0 bases, the J end by 2 bases, with 7 bases between. Per the germline V gene, CDR1 is DFQATT and CDR2 is SNEGSKA (reference sequence). The CDR3 DNA reads as TGCAGTGCTAGAGATCCAGATAACACCGGGGAGCTGTTTTTT. This encodes CSARDPDNTGELFF.

This clonotype ranks as medium-sized (0.01 to 0.1%). CDR3 residues: CASSGTGGYTF. The CDR3 nucleotides read TGTGCCAGCTCGGGGACTGGCGGCTACACCTTC. The rearrangement joins TRBV12-3 or TRBV12-4 to TRBJ1-2; maybe TRBD1 (5 bases). The CDR3 extends over 11 amino acids. V shed 8 bases and J shed 8 bases, with 12 bases lying between them.

The gene calls are TRBV10-3 and TRBJ1-5, with D tentatively TRBD1 (6 bases). V was trimmed by 3 bases and J by 4 bases, leaving 13 bases between them. Germline assignment: CDR1 ENHRY and CDR2 SYGVKD. The CDR3 is 15 residues long. The CDR3 DNA follows: TGTGCCATCAGTGAAACTCCAGGGGTAAATCAGCCCCAGCATTTT. As protein: CAISETPGVNQPQHF.

V gene TRBV6-1 combines with J gene TRBJ2-2, with 15 bases fitting TRBD2. This CDR3 has 16 amino acids. Per germline, CDR1 MNHNS and CDR2 SASEGT. Unmatched junction bases numbered 3, after V lost 5 bases and J lost 5 bases. The CDR3 region has the DNA TGTGCCAGCAGTCGGACTAGCGGGGGGGCGACCGGGGAGCTGTTTTTT. This codes for CASSRTSGGATGELFF.

This clonotype was picked up a small number of times. This chain links TRBV6-4 with TRBJ1-1, with D possibly matching TRBD1 (5 bases). Germline assignment: CDR1 MRHNA and CDR2 SNTAGT. V gave up 6 bases and J gave up 2 bases, with 25 bases separating them. The CDR3 has 18 residues. The CDR3 sequence: CASRGGPDGDPENTEAFF. The DNA for the CDR3 is TGTGCCAGCAGGGGGGGTCCTGACGGGGACCCAGAAAACACTGAAGCTTTCTTT.

This clonotype is deemed medium-sized. This chain connects TRBV13 to TRBJ1-2; D remains unclear. With 5 bases removed from V and 2 bases from J, the gap between germline ends came to 15 bases. This CDR3 comprises 15 residues. In germline, CDR1 is PRHDT, CDR2 FYEKMQ (reference sequence). CDR3: CASSQEGGNNYGYTF. CDR3 DNA: TGTGCCAGCAGCCAAGAGGGAGGGAACAACTATGGCTACACCTTC.

The rearrangement uses TRBV18 and TRBJ2-1; tentative D call: TRBD2 (5 bases). The CDR3 runs 15 residues. Between the trimmed V and J ends, which lost 0 bases and 7 bases, there was a span of 13 bases. Germline CDR1 KGHSH, CDR2 LQKENI. CDR3 amino acids: CASSPPAGVRNEQFF. The CDR3 region has the DNA TGTGCCAGCTCACCACCAGCCGGGGTTAGAAATGAGCAGTTCTTC.

The sample holds one count of this clonotype. One end of the junction does not line up with germline, which may come from a read error. This chain joins TRBV7-9 and TRBJ2-5; TRBD2 matches 11 bases. CDR3 length: 16 amino acids. CDR1 and CDR2 (germline): SEHNR, FQNEAQ (reference sequence). This chain's CDR3 is CASSQDLSSGGETQYF. In DNA, the CDR3 is TGCGCCAGCAGCCAAGATCTATCTAGCGGGGGGGAGACCCAGTACTTC.

This clonotype was detected once. The rearrangement links TRBV19 to TRBJ1-6; 10 bases fit TRBD1. From germline, CDR1 is LNHDA and CDR2 SQIVND (reference sequence). The V gene end was trimmed by 3 bases and the J gene end by 8 bases; junction bases not matched to a gene: 4. This CDR3 spans 15 amino acids. As DNA, the CDR3 is TGTGCCAGTAGTATCGGGGACAGGGGACATTCACCCCTCCACTTT. Protein sequence: CASSIGDRGHSPLHF.

This clonotype was seen a few times. CDR3 in DNA: TGTGCCAGCAGGGATAGGGACAGGACCGCTTCGGGTGGCTACACCTTC. It yields the protein CASRDRDRTASGGYTF. The chain combines TRBV5-4 with TRBJ1-2, with 8 positions matching TRBD1. Germline V gene lookup returns CDR1 SGHNT and CDR2 YYREEE (reference sequence). The ends lost 5 bases at V and 7 bases at J; junction bases unmatched: 16. The CDR3 sequence is 16 residues long. The full variable domain, its missing parts supplied by reference TRBV5-4 and TRBJ1-2, is ETGVTQSPTHLIKTRGQQVTLRCSSQSGHNTVSWYQQALGQGPQFIFQYYREEENGRGNFPPRFSGLQFPNYSSELNVNALELDDSALYLCASRDRDRTASGGYTFGSGTRLTVV.

V and J are TRBV11-2 and TRBJ1-1; TRBD1 matches at 7 bases. Trimming at V came to 4 bases and at J to 1 base, leaving 3 bases not matched to a gene. The CDR3 length is 14 residues. Germline V lookup: CDR1 SGHAT, CDR2 FQNNGV. CDR3 in amino acids: CASSWGQTNTEAFF. The CDR3 DNA follows: TGTGCCAGCAGCTGGGGACAGACGAACACTGAAGCTTTCTTT.

The chain uses TRBV14 and TRBJ2-7, with a possible D match to TRBD1 (6 bases). CDR3 length: 14 amino acids. CDR1 is SGHDN, CDR2 FVKESK, per germline. Trimming took off 4 bases at V and 4 bases at J, with 14 bases between the two ends. The CDR3 spells CASSPRTANYEQYF. In DNA form, the CDR3 reads TGTGCCAGCAGCCCCCGGACAGCAAATTACGAGCAGTACTTC.

This chain joins TRBV5-1 and TRBJ1-2; TRBD1 matches 8 bases. Germline V gives CDR1 SGHRS, CDR2 YFSETQ. Germline trimming cut 0 bases from V and 4 bases from J; bases unmatched to any gene: 5. CDR3 length: 15 residues. CDR3 sequence: CASSLAGQGPYGYTF. In nucleotides, the CDR3 is TGCGCCAGCAGCTTGGCAGGACAGGGCCCCTATGGCTACACCTTC. Variable domain in full (rest from reference TRBV5-1 and TRBJ1-2): KAGVTQTPRYLIKTRGQQVTLSCSPISGHRSVSWYQQTPGQGLQFLFEYFSETQRNKGNFPGRFSGRQFSNSRSEMNVSTLELGDSALYLCASSLAGQGPYGYTFGSGTRLTVV.

The rearrangement joins TRBV5-1 to TRBJ2-2, with D perhaps TRBD2 (7 bases). V was trimmed by 3 bases and J by 6 bases, leaving 15 bases between them. The germline CDR1 and CDR2 sequences are SGHRS and YFSETQ. The CDR3 is 15 amino acids. Written as DNA, the CDR3 is TGCGCCAGCAGCTCCGGCGGGGGCAGAGCCGGGGAGCTGTTTTTT. Amino acid sequence: CASSSGGGRAGELFF.

There are a few counts of this clonotype. The chain uses TRBV10-3 and TRBJ2-2, with 12 bases identical to TRBD2. V lost 11 bases, J lost 0 bases, and 13 bases stayed unmatched. Germline V gene sequence: CDR1 ENHRY, CDR2 SYGVKD. The CDR3 totals 18 residues. CDR3 sequence: CALRPTSGGLPNTGELFF. Written as DNA, the CDR3 is TGTGCCCTCCGGCCGACTAGCGGGGGCCTCCCGAACACCGGGGAGCTGTTTTTT.

This clonotype has more than one count but fewer than ten. This chain joins TRBV19 and TRBJ1-3; no clear D. Germline V gene data show CDR1 as LNHDA and CDR2 as SQIVND (reference sequence). There are 14 residues in the CDR3. The V end was cut by 3 bases, the J end by 2 bases, with 8 bases between. For the CDR3, the DNA is TGTGCCAGTAGTATCGGTACTACTGGAAACACCATATATTTT. This gives the protein CASSIGTTGNTIYF. The full variable domain, its missing parts supplied by reference TRBV19 and TRBJ1-3, is DGGITQSPKYLFRKEGQNVTLSCEQNLNHDAMYWYRQDPGQGLRLIYYSQIVNDFQKGDIAEGYSVSREKKESFPLTVTSAQKNPTAFYLCASSIGTTGNTIYFGEGSWLTVV.

The gene calls are TRBV6-5 and TRBJ1-1, with D hard to call. The V end was cut by 6 bases, the J end by 1 base, with 12 bases between. CDR1 and CDR2 from the germline V gene are MNHEY and SVGAGI. This CDR3 region has 14 residues. The chain's CDR3 is CASSYQPRNTEAFF. CDR3 in DNA: TGTGCCAGCAGCTATCAACCCAGGAACACTGAAGCTTTCTTT.

This clonotype qualifies as medium-sized (0.01 to 0.1%). This chain joins TRBV19 and TRBJ2-7; D gene ambiguous. The V gene lost 3 bases and the J gene lost 2 bases, with 8 bases spanning the gap. The CDR3 has 13 amino acids. The germline gives CDR1 LNHDA, CDR2 SQIVND (reference sequence). The CDR3 spells CASSIQVAYEQYF. The CDR3 nucleotides read TGTGCCAGTAGTATCCAGGTCGCCTACGAGCAGTACTTC.

In its sample, this clonotype was seen a few times. The J gene is TRBJ1-1, the V gene TRBV6-5; D not certain. The ends were cut back, 0 bases at V and 2 bases at J, with 4 bases in the middle. The CDR3 covers 13 residues. Germline V gene lookup returns CDR1 MNHEY and CDR2 SVGAGI. The CDR3 DNA follows: TGTGCCAGCAGTTACTCGTTTAACACTGAAGCTTTCTTT. Translated, it gives CASSYSFNTEAFF.

The V call is TRBV5-1, the J call TRBJ2-3, with 11 bases that match TRBD2. The CDR3 covers 16 residues. V was clipped by 3 bases and J by 2 bases; unmatched bases: 5. Germline loops: CDR1 SGHRS, CDR2 YFSETQ. This chain's CDR3 is CASSWWTSGPTDTQYF. The CDR3 DNA follows: TGCGCCAGCAGCTGGTGGACTAGCGGGCCCACAGATACGCAGTATTTT.

This clonotype is medium-sized (0.01 to 0.1%) by share. The chain uses TRBV29-1 and TRBJ1-2, with TRBD1 identical over 8 bases. This CDR3 has 12 residues. J lost 4 bases, V lost 4 bases, and 2 bases had no gene match. Germline CDR1 reads SQVTM; CDR2 reads ANQGSEA. The CDR3 loop reads CSVGGQGYGYTF. The DNA of the CDR3 is TGCAGCGTTGGAGGACAGGGCTATGGCTACACCTTC.

The V gene is TRBV20-1, the J gene TRBJ2-1; D possibly corresponds to TRBD1 (6 bases). Germline lookup yields CDR1 DFQATT and CDR2 SNEGSKA (reference sequence). This CDR3 spans 15 amino acids. The V and J ends lost 6 bases and 0 bases respectively, with 15 bases between them. The CDR3 protein is CSAITGYGSYNEQFF. CDR3 DNA: TGCAGTGCCATTACAGGGTATGGCTCCTACAATGAGCAGTTCTTC.

The chain couples TRBV5-6 to TRBJ1-1; tentatively, D is TRBD1 (6 bases). The V and J ends lost 1 base and 0 bases respectively, with 13 bases between them. CDR3 size: 16 residues. CDR1 SGHDT and CDR2 YYEEEE come from the germline V gene. The CDR3 loop is CASSLRGGGMNTEAFF. CDR3 nucleotides: TGTGCCAGCAGCTTGAGGGGGGGGGGGATGAACACTGAAGCTTTCTTT.